This T cell receptor (beta chain) comes out of a study of cytomegalovirus exposure and HLA in healthy donors. Trimming removed 6 bases from V and 1 base from J, with 15 bases in between. Germline V gives CDR1 MNHEY, CDR2 SVGAGI. This CDR3 comprises 15 residues. The study ran its PCR with 60 Vbeta and 13 Jbeta primers. Libraries were prepared by immunoSEQ multiplex PCR; TCRdb keeps only in-frame clonotypes and omits some of them. In the table there are about 99,000 clones, 76% of which are singletons. Sequencing was performed on PBMCs. The chain couples TRBV6-5 to TRBJ1-1; TRBD1 might be the D (5 bases). The TCR originated in a woman under 30 in good health and CMV-seropositive. CDR3 in amino acids: CASRPAGRRNTEAFF. The DNA of the CDR3 is TGTGCCAGCAGGCCAGCGGGACGGCGGAACACTGAAGCTTTCTTT.